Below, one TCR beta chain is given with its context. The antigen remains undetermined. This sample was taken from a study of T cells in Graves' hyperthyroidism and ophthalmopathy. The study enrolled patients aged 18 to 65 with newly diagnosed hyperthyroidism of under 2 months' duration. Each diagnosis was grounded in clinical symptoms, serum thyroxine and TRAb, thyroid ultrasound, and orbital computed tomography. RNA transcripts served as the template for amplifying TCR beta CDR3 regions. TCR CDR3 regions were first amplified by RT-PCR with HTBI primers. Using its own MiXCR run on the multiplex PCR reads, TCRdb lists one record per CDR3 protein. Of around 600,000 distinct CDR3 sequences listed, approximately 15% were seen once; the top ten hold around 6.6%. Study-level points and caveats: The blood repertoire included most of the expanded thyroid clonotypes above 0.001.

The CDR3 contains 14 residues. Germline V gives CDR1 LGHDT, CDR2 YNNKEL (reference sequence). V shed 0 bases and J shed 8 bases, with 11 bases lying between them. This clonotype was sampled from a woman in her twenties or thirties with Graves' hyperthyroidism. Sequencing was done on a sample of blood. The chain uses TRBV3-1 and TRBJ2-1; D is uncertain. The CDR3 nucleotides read TGTGCCAGCAGCCAAGATCAGGCTATTCATGAGCAGTTCTTC. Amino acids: CASSQDQAIHEQFF.